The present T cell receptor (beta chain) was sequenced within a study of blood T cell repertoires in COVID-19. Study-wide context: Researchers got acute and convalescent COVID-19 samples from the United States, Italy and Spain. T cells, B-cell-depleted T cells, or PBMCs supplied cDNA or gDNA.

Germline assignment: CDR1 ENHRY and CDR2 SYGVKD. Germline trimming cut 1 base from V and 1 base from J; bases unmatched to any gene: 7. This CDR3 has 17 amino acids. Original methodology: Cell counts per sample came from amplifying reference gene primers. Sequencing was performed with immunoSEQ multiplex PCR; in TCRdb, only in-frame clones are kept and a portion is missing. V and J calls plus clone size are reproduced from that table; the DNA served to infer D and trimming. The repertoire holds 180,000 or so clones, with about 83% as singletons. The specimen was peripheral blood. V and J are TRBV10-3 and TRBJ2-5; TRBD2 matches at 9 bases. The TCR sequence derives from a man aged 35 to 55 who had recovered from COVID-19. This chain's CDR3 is CAISEFGRGGVQETQYF. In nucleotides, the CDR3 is TGTGCCATCAGTGAGTTCGGGCGGGGGGGCGTCCAAGAGACCCAGTACTTC.